These T cell receptor beta chains were read from a single sample in a study of T cell responses to AZD1222 COVID-19 vaccine. The assay was immunoSEQ multiplex PCR, and TCRdb's table has in-frame clones only and misses some. Of about 100,000 clones listed, around 87% are singletons. The sample here was peripheral blood, taken on day 0 of MenACWY control vaccination. These receptors were collected from an adult in good health. CDR3s leave out the opening cysteine and the closing phenylalanine or tryptophan. D genes are given only for firm matches. Clone size is given for some rows only: seen once, a few or many times, or a class if the clone is expanded.

d_call	v_call	clone_size	j_call	cdr3_aa
.	TRBV12-3/TRBV12-4	.	TRBJ2-7	ASSQRTGDEQY
.	TRBV6-5	.	TRBJ2-3	ASSYYGQGSTDTQY
.	TRBV6-2/TRBV6-3	.	TRBJ1-2	ASSYSSAFRVGYT
TRBD1	TRBV28	.	TRBJ1-6	ASSGTGRAYNSPLH
.	TRBV9	.	TRBJ1-6	ASSSNNSPLH
.	TRBV19	.	TRBJ1-6	ASSRLLNSPLH
.	TRBV5-8	.	TRBJ2-7	ASSLQFAGSSYEQY
TRBD2	TRBV6-5	.	TRBJ2-3	ASSRRRAGEDTQY
.	TRBV20-1	.	TRBJ1-2	SATWEYGYT
.	TRBV28	.	TRBJ2-7	ASRVLGGTGLYEQY
.	TRBV2	.	TRBJ1-4	ASSEGQLNEKLF
.	TRBV7-2	.	TRBJ2-1	ASSERRLSYNEQF
TRBD2	TRBV19	.	TRBJ2-6	ASSPGGGPSGANVLT
.	TRBV19	few	TRBJ2-2	ASSSPSGLGTGELF
.	TRBV18	.	TRBJ1-1	ASSPPGRNTEAF
.	TRBV7-9	.	TRBJ2-5	ASSLSSQETQY
.	TRBV28	.	TRBJ1-2	ASSPDTVAYGYT
TRBD2	TRBV10-3	once	TRBJ2-7	AISPRAGTSYEQY
.	TRBV12-3/TRBV12-4	.	TRBJ1-1	ASIDTEAF
.	TRBV18	.	TRBJ2-7	ATKEEANSYEQY
.	TRBV4-3	.	TRBJ2-7	ASSQAPAVSYEQY
.	TRBV10-3	.	TRBJ1-2	AISANWVDGYT
TRBD1	TRBV28	once	TRBJ1-4	ASSFSGTGGEKLF
.	TRBV6-5	once	TRBJ2-7	ASSLAGTPVDEQY
.	TRBV3-1/TRBV3-2	.	TRBJ1-1	ASSLQGWNTEAF
.	TRBV28	.	TRBJ2-3	ASSPLPLRTDTQY
.	TRBV15	.	TRBJ2-7	ATSTPRGGGSYEQY
.	TRBV5-1	.	TRBJ2-2	ASSSQGGDTGELF
.	TRBV19	few	TRBJ2-4	ASSTRTLAKNIQY
.	TRBV27	.	TRBJ2-7	ASSLQGPTSRSTVYEQY
.	TRBV19	.	TRBJ1-2	ASSSLGGVYGYT
TRBD1	TRBV7-8	.	TRBJ2-7	ASSPTRTGGKQY
TRBD2	TRBV6-5	.	TRBJ2-3	ASSPQRGYDTQY
TRBD1	TRBV18	.	TRBJ2-2	ASSPNMGQGNTGELF
.	TRBV24-1	.	TRBJ2-1	ATSDLRSYNEQF
TRBD2	TRBV19	.	TRBJ2-1	ASSGPGTRWFDEQF
.	TRBV19	.	TRBJ1-4	ASSSLGGPNEKLF
.	TRBV3-1/TRBV3-2	.	TRBJ2-3	ASSQGLGDTQY
.	TRBV11-2	few	TRBJ1-5	ASSSGGQGNQPQH
.	TRBV27	once	TRBJ1-4	APWAGTPEKLF
TRBD2	TRBV4-2	.	TRBJ2-1	ASSLGTSGGDEQF
TRBD1	TRBV2	.	TRBJ1-5	ASSEGTGDQPQH
TRBD1	TRBV11-3	.	TRBJ2-2	ASSALDRGGNTGELF
TRBD2	TRBV5-5	.	TRBJ2-7	ASTLAGGSYEQY
.	TRBV9	.	TRBJ1-4	ASSSGSRVEKLF
.	TRBV28	.	TRBJ1-3	ASSTTRSGNTIY
TRBD1	TRBV28	.	TRBJ2-5	ASSSAGTGETQY
.	TRBV19	many	TRBJ2-2	ASSMARTGELF
.	TRBV10-2	.	TRBJ1-1	ASKPRQFTEAF
.	TRBV7-9	.	TRBJ1-2	ASSFGLEGYT
.	TRBV19	.	TRBJ2-3	ASSPRTANGTDTQY
.	TRBV2	.	TRBJ2-7	ASSADSRYDEY
TRBD1	TRBV28	once	TRBJ2-3	ASSQGATDTQY
TRBD1	TRBV3-1/TRBV3-2	.	TRBJ2-3	ASSQGDRFTDTQY
TRBD1	TRBV10-2	.	TRBJ1-3	ASSESLVTGAGNTIY
.	TRBV4-3	.	TRBJ2-7	ASSQDMGRTYEQY
.	TRBV19	.	TRBJ1-2	ASSIGPWRDYGYT
TRBD1	TRBV5-1	.	TRBJ2-7	ASSPGQATYEQY